This TCR beta chain originates from a study of T cell responses to AZD1222 COVID-19 vaccine. Broader study findings: Regions 160-218 and 743-854 dominated among vaccine-associated CD4 TCRs spanning spike.

The repertoire was sequenced with immunoSEQ multiplex PCR; TCRdb's copy has only in-frame clones and lacks some. The table has roughly 150,000 clones, roughly nine tenths seen once. Trimming took 1 base from V and 6 from J, leaving 13 bases between them. The CDR3 contains 15 residues. Germline V lookup: CDR1 SGHTA, CDR2 FQGNSA. This clone was detected only once. The antigen is not known. The clonotype was recovered from an adult who received the AZD1222 COVID-19 vaccine. Material: peripheral blood, obtained 28 days after the second AZD1222 dose. This chain links TRBV7-2 with TRBJ1-5; a possible D gene is TRBD1 (5 bases). The CDR3 region has the DNA TGTGCCAGCAGCTTAGGTCACAGGATCGGTCAGCCCCAGCATTTT. It translates to CASSLGHRIGQPQHF.